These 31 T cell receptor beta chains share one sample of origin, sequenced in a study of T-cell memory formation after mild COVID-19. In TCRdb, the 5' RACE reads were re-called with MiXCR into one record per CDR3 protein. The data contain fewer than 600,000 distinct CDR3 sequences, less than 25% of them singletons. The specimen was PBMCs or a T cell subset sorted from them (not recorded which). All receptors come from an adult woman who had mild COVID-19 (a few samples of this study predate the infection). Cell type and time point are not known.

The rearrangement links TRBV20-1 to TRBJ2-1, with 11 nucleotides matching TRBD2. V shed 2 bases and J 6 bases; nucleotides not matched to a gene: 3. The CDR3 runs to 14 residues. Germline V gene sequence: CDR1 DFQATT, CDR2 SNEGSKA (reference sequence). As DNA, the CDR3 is TGCAGTGCTAGAACTAGCGGGAGAGTCAATGAGCAGTTCTTC. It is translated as CSARTSGRVNEQFF.

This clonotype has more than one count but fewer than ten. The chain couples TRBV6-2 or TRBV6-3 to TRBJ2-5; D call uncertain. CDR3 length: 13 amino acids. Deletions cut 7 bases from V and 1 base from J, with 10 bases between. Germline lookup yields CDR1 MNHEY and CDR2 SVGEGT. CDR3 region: CASTLDPQETQYF. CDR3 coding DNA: TGTGCCAGCACACTGGACCCCCAAGAGACCCAGTACTTC.

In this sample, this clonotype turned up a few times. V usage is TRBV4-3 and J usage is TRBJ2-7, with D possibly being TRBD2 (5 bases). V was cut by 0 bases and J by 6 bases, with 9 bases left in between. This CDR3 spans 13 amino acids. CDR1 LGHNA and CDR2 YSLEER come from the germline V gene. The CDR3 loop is CASSQDSLAEQYF. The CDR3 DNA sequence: TGCGCCAGCAGCCAAGATTCTCTAGCCGAGCAGTACTTC.

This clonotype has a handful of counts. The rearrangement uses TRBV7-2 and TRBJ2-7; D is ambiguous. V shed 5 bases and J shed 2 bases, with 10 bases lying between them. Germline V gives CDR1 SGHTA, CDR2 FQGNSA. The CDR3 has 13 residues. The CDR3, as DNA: TGTGCCAGCAGCCTTTCGACGGCCTACGAGCAGTACTTC. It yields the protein CASSLSTAYEQYF.

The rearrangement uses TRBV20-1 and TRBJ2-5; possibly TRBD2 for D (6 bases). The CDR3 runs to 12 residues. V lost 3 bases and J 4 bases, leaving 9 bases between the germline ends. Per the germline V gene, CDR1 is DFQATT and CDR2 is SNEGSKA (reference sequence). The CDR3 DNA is TGCAGTGCTAGGCGGGGTAGAGAGACCCAGTACTTC. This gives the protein CSARRGRETQYF.

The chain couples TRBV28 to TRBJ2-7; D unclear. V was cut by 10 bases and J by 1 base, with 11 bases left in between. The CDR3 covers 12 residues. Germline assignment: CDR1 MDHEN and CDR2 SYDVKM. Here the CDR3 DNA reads TGTGCCACCAACGACCGTTCCTACGAGCAGTACTTC. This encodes CATNDRSYEQYF.

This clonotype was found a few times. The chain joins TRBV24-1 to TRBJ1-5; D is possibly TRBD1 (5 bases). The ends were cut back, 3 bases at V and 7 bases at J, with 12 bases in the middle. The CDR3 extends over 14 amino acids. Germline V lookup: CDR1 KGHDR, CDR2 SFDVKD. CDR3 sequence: CATSDPGFGQPQHF. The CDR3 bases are TGTGCCACCAGTGATCCAGGGTTTGGGCAGCCCCAGCATTTT.

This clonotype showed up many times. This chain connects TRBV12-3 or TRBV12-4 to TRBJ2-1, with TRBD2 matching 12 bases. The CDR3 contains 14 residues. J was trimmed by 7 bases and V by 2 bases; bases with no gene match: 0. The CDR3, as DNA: TGTGCCAGCAGTTTACTAGCGGGAGGGAATGAGCAGTTCTTC. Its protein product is CASSLLAGGNEQFF.

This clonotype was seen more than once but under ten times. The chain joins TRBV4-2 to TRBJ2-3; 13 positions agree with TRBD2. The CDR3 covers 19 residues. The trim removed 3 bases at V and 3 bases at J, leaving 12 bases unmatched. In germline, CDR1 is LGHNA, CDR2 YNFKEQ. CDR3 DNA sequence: TGTGCCAGCAGCCACTCACCGGGACTAGCGGGGTATTCGACAGATACGCAGTATTTT. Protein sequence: CASSHSPGLAGYSTDTQYF.

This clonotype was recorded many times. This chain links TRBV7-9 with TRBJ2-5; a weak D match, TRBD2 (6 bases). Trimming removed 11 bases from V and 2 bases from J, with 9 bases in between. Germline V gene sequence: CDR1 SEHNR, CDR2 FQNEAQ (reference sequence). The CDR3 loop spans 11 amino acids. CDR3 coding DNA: TGTGCCGGAGGGATACAAGAGACCCAGTACTTC. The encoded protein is CAGGIQETQYF. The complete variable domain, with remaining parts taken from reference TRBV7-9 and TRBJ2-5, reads DTGVSQNPRHKITKRGQNVTFRCDPISEHNRLYWYRQTLGQGPEFLTYFQNEAQLEKSRLLSDRFSAERPKGSFSTLEIQRTEQGDSAMYLCAGGIQETQYFGPGTRLLVL.

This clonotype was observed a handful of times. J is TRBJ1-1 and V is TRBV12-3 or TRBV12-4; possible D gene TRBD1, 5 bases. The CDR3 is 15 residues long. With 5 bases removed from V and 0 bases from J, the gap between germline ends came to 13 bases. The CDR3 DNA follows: TGTGCCAGCAGTCCTCAGGGAGGCCTGAACACTGAAGCTTTCTTT. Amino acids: CASSPQGGLNTEAFF.

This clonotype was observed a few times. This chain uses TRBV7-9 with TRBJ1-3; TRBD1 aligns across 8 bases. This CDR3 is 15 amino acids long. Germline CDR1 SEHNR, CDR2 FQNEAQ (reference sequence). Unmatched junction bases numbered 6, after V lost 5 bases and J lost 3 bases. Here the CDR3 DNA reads TGTGCCAGCAGCAACAGGGGGTTGCGTGGAAACACCATATATTTT. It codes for CASSNRGLRGNTIYF.

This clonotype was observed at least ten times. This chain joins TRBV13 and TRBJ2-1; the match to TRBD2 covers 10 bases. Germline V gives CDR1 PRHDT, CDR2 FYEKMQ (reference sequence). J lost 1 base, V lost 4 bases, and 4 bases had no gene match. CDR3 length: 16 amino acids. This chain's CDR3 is CASSSSTSGSYNEQFF. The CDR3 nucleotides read TGTGCCAGCAGCTCATCGACTAGCGGGTCCTACAATGAGCAGTTCTTC.

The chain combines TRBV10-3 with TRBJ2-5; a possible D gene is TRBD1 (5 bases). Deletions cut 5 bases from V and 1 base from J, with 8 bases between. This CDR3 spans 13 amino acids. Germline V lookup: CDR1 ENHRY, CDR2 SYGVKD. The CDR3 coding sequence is TGTGCCATCAGTTCAACAGGCCAAGAGACCCAGTACTTC. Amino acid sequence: CAISSTGQETQYF.

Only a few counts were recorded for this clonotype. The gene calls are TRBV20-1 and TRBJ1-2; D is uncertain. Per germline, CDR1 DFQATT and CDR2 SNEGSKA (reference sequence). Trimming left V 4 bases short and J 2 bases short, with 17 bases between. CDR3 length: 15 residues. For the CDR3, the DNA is TGCAGTGCTACCGGGCCACGCTCTTCGAACTATGGCTACACCTTC. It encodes CSATGPRSSNYGYTF.

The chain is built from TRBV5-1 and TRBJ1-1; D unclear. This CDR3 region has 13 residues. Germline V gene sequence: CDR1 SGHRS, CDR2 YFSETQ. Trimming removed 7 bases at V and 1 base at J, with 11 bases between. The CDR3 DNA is TGCGCCAGCGGTTCGGGTTCGAACACTGAAGCTTTCTTT. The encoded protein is CASGSGSNTEAFF.

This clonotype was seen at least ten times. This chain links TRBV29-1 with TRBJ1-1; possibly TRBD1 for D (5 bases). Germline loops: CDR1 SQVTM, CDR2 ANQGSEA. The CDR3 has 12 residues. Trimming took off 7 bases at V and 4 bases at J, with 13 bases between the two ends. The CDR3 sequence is CSGRRDATEAFF. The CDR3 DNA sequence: TGCAGCGGTCGCAGGGACGCCACTGAAGCTTTCTTT.

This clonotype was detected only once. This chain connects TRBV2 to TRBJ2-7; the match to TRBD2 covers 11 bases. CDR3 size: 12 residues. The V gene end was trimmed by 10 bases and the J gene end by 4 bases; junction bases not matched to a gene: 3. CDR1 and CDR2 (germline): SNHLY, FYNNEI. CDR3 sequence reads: CATGTSGYEQYF. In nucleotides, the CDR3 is TGTGCCACCGGGACTAGCGGTTACGAGCAGTACTTC.

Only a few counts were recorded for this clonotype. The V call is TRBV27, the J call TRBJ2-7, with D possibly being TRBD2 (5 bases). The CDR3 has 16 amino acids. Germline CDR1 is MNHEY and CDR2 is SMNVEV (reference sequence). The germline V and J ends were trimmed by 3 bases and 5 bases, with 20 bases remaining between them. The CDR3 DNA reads TGTGCCAGCAGTTTTGGTTCACGGACCTCCGGGAACGAGCAGTACTTC. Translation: CASSFGSRTSGNEQYF.

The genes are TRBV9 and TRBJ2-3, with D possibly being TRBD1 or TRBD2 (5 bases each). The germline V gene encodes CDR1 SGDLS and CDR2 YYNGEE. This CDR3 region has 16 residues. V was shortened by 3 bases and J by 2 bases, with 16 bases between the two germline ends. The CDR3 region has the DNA TGTGCCAGCAGCGCCCGAGACGGGACCCTCACAGATACGCAGTATTTT. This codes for CASSARDGTLTDTQYF. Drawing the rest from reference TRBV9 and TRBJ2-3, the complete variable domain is DSGVTQTPKHLITATGQRVTLRCSPRSGDLSVYWYQQSLDQGLQFLIQYYNGEERAKGNILERFSAQQFPDLHSELNLSSLELGDSALYFCASSARDGTLTDTQYFGPGTRLTVL.

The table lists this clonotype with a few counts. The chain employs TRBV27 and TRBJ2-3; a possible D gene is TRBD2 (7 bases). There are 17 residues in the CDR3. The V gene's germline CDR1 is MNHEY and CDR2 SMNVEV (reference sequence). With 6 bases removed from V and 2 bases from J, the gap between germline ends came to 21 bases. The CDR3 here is CASSSLSGRGFTDTQYF. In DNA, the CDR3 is TGTGCCAGCAGCTCCCTAAGTGGGAGGGGGTTCACAGATACGCAGTATTTT.

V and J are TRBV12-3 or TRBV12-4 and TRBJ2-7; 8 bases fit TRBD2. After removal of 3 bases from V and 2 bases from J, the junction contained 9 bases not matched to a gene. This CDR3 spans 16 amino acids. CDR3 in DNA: TGTGCCAGCAGTTTTTATGGGGCGGGAGGCCCCTACGAGCAGTACTTC. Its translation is CASSFYGAGGPYEQYF.

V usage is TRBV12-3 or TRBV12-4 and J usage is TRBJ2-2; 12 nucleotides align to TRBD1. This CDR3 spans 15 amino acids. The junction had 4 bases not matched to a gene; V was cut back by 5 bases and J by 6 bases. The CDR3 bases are TGTGCCAGCAGTATGGGACAGGGGGCCTCCGGGGAGCTGTTTTTT. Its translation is CASSMGQGASGELFF.

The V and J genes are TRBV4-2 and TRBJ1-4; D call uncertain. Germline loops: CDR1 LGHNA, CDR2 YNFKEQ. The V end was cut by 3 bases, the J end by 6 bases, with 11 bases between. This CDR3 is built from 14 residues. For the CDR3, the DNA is TGTGCCAGCAGCCAGTCCGGAAATGATGAAAAACTGTTTTTT. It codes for CASSQSGNDEKLFF.

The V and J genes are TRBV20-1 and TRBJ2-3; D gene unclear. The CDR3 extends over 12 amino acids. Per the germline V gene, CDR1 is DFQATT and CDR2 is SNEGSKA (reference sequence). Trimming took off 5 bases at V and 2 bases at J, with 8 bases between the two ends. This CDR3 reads CSAPPFTDTQYF. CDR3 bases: TGCAGTGCTCCCCCATTCACAGATACGCAGTATTTT.

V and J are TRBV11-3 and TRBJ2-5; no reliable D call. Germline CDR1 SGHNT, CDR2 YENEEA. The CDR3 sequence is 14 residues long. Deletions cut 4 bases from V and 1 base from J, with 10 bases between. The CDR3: CASSYPSAQETQYF. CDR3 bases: TGTGCCAGCAGCTACCCCAGTGCCCAAGAGACCCAGTACTTC.

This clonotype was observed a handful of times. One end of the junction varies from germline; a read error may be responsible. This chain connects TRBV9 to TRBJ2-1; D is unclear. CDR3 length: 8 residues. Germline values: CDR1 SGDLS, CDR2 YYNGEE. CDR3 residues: CASSPSEF. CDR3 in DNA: TGTGCCAGCAGCCCCTCGGAATTC.

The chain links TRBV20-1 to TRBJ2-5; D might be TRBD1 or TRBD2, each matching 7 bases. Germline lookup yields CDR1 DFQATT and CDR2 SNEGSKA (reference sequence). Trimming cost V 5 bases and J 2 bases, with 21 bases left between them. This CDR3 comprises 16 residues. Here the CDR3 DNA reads TGCAGTGCTCCACCCGGGACAGCGGGGATACAAGAGACCCAGTACTTC. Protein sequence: CSAPPGTAGIQETQYF.

The CDR3 nucleotides read TGTGCCAGCAGCCCCCATGAACCGACTGCACCTGGGGTCGAGCAGTACTTC. Amino acid sequence: CASSPHEPTAPGVEQYF. The genes are TRBV7-3 and TRBJ2-7; the D is unclear. CDR1 is SGHTA and CDR2 is FQGTGA in the germline V gene. With 5 bases removed from V and 6 bases from J, the gap between germline ends came to 26 bases. This CDR3 spans 17 amino acids.

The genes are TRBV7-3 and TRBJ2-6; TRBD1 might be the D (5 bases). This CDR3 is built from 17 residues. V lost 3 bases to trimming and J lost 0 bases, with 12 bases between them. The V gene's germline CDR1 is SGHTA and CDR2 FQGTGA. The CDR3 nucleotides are TGTGCCAGCAGCTTTCAGGGAAAGTTCTCTGGGGCCAACGTCCTGACTTTC. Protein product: CASSFQGKFSGANVLTF.

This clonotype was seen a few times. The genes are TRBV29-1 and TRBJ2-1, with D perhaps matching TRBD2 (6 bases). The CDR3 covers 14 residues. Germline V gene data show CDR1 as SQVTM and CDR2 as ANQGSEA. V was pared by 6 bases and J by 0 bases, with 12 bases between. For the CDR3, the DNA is TGCAGCGTAACCGGGACTCCCTCCTACAATGAGCAGTTCTTC. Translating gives CSVTGTPSYNEQFF.